The subject of this entry is one T cell receptor beta chain. No cognate antigen has been identified for it. It has no much larger one-base neighbor in the sample; base qualities were not kept. The CDR3 regions of human TCRbeta chains were analyzed by immunosequencing. Per the original workflow: TCRs in the repertoires were matched against a reference library of SARS-CoV-2-specific TCRs that had been generated with the MIRA antigen-specificity platform. Breadth was defined as the fraction of unique TCRs that were SARS-CoV-2-associated. Depth was defined as the fraction of total T cells that were SARS-CoV-2-associated. Using the MIRA data, every spike-specific TCR was mapped to the spike region that the TCR reacted to and assigned to either a CD4 or a CD8 class. Log10-transformed breadth and depth values were compared by one-way ANOVA with Sidak's multiple comparisons tests. Drawn from immuneACCESS, this table holds only the in-frame rearrangements with V and J called that TCRdb kept. Clones are partly lost; checked studies trace under half to an unresolved V gene and leave the rest unexplained. V and J calls and clone size come straight from that table; D and trimming were deduced from the DNA. Here the sample has 150,000 or so clones; roughly 89% occur a single time. About 5% of the sample goes to the ten largest clones.

These data are taken from a study of T cell responses to AZD1222 COVID-19 vaccine listed by TCRdb under 2021. Broadly, across the study: AZD1222 recipients whose second dose came at about 4 weeks and those whose second dose came at about 12 weeks were combined into one group, since spike-specific TCR depth and breadth did not differ between the two schedules. A total of over 230 trial participants underwent TCR sequencing, of whom about 210 had received two doses of AZD1222 and roughly 26 had received two doses of the MenACWY control vaccine. Trial participants were enrolled by age into 18-55, 56-69 and 70-plus year subgroups, with about 150, 27 and 61 TCR-sequenced participants respectively. The paper's findings and limits, for the study overall: Because no day 14 peak-response samples were available, the repertoires could be characterized only after the peak T cell response. Nearly half of unique spike-specific TCRs reportedly recognized epitopes outside regions mutated in the B.1.351 and B.1.1.7 variants. The 56-69-year group was small, and its depth increase did not reach significance, likely because of low power. Participants were mostly white British and included more females than males, and it was suggested by the authors that clonal diversity may have been underestimated. CD4 TCRs associated with the vaccine covered the entire spike protein, and the dominant responses were in regions 160-218 and 743-854. After two AZD1222 doses, spike-specific TCR breadth and depth were significantly higher than at day 0 and than in MenACWY recipients. Conclusions about previously exposed vaccinees were limited because only six AZD1222 recipients were SARS-CoV-2 seropositive at baseline.

Sample time point, as interpreted from the label and publication: baseline before first vaccination. Vaccinee samples came from UK trials COV001 and COV002, including a single-blind randomized controlled phase 2/3 trial of AZD1222 (ChAdOx1 nCoV-19) in healthy adults. For TCRbeta chain sequencing, PBMC samples were collected from trial participants at day 0 and at day 28 after the second dose. This clonotype originated in an adult in good health. Source: peripheral blood, taken on day 0 of AZD1222 vaccination.

At the DNA level, the sequence is TGCAGCGGCCACACGGGGGAAAAACTGTTTTTT. This yields the protein CSGHTGEKLFF. The chain is made from TRBV29-1 and TRBJ1-4, with the D gene uncertain. CDR1 and CDR2 (SQVTM, ANQGSEA) derive from the germline V gene. Trimming removed 7 bases from V and 8 bases from J, leaving 11 bases between the germline ends. The CDR3 measures 11 amino acids from cysteine to phenylalanine. CDR3 DNA only is kept here, 33 bases in frame from base 1.